Described below is a single T cell receptor beta chain sequence and its context. Its antigen remains unidentified. The data were taken from a study of vaccination and CD4 T cells after COVID-19. Sequencing of cultured CD4+ T cell DNA used the Oncomine TCR Beta short-read assay. Each CDR3 protein gets one entry after TCRdb re-called the PCR reads with MiXCR. Of 9,500 to 15,000 distinct CDR3 sequences in the sample, around 21% are singletons; the top ten hold less than 15%. Treatment of the sample: roughly nine-day PBMC culture with coronavirus spike peptide pools or control peptides (ViraFEST assay). Germline V gives CDR1 SGHVS, CDR2 FNYEAQ. With V trimmed by 2 bases and J by 5 bases, 1 base remained unmatched. CDR3 length: 13 residues.

This sample comprised CD4+ T cells from blood, cultured in vitro, obtained before SARS-CoV-2 vaccination. The chain uses TRBV7-6 and TRBJ2-5; TRBD1 aligns across 8 bases. The receptor's source is a human donor who received a COVID-19 vaccine. The CDR3 loop is CASSLSGGETQYF. DNA of the CDR3: TGTGCCAGCAGCTTATCAGGGGGCGAGACCCAGTACTTC.